A single sample gave rise to the 3 T cell receptor beta chains below, sequenced in a study of shared clonotypes between healthy human individuals. Repertoires were generated with immunoSEQ multiplex PCR, while TCRdb's copy carries only in-frame clones and drops some. In the table there are millions of clones, around nine tenths of which are singletons. The material sequenced was naive CD4+ T cells sorted from blood. Subset reported: CD45RA+ positively selected. The receptor source for this set is a man younger than 35 in good health.

The rearrangement joins TRBV11-2 to TRBJ2-7; D might be TRBD1 (5 bases). The ends were cut back, 0 bases at V and 7 bases at J, with 19 bases in the middle. The CDR3 is 16 amino acids. Germline-derived CDR1 and CDR2 are SGHAT and FQNNGV. CDR3 loop: CASSLDIEGARREQYF. The DNA for the CDR3 is TGTGCCAGCAGCTTAGATATTGAAGGGGCTCGTCGGGAGCAGTACTTC.

Remarks on this clone: This CDR3 is also generated by other DNA sequences in the sample. The rearrangement joins TRBV19 to TRBJ2-3, with 8 bases that match TRBD2. V shed 6 bases, J shed 5 bases, and the junction held 7 bases outside the gene matches. CDR3 size: 14 residues. From germline, CDR1 is LNHDA and CDR2 SQIVND (reference sequence). CDR3 sequence reads: CASSTGLVGDTQYF. CDR3 DNA: TGTGCCAGTAGCACGGGACTAGTAGGAGATACGCAGTATTTT.

This sequence joins TRBV9 and TRBJ2-2; 10 nucleotides line up with TRBD2. Germline CDR1 SGDLS, CDR2 YYNGEE. The J segment lost 5 bases and the V segment lost 6 bases, leaving 7 bases of the junction unmatched. The CDR3 is made up of 15 amino acids. The DNA of the CDR3 is TGTGCCAGCACCACTCTAGCGGGGGAGACCGGGGAGCTGTTTTTT. Translated: CASTTLAGETGELFF. Combining the CDR3 with reference TRBV9 and TRBJ2-2 gives the whole variable domain DSGVTQTPKHLITATGQRVTLRCSPRSGDLSVYWYQQSLDQGLQFLIQYYNGEERAKGNILERFSAQQFPDLHSELNLSSLELGDSALYFCASTTLAGETGELFFGEGSRLTVL.